The 10 T cell receptor beta chains in this list originate from one sample, sequenced in a study of chemoradiotherapy in HPV16-positive cancers. Profiling relied on immunoSEQ multiplex PCR, and the TCRdb table lists in-frame clones only, not all of them. The sample consists of approximately 13,000 clones, 60% to 80% of them appearing once. The sample was gathered from a patient who underwent chemoradiotherapy. The receptors come from a human donor with HPV-associated anogenital cancer.

The CDR3 loop is CATSRRSPTNEKLFF. The CDR3 bases are TGTGCCACCAGCAGAAGATCCCCAACTAATGAAAAACTGTTTTTT. The J gene is TRBJ1-4, the V gene TRBV15; D remains ambiguous. The V end was cut by 2 bases, the J end by 0 bases, with 7 bases between. Germline V gene lookup returns CDR1 LNHNV and CDR2 YYDKDF (reference sequence). The CDR3 totals 15 residues.

This rearrangement joins TRBV18 to TRBJ2-2; no clear D. The CDR3 consists of 12 residues. Per the germline V gene, CDR1 is KGHSH and CDR2 is LQKENI. V gave up 6 bases and J gave up 9 bases, with 11 bases separating them. The CDR3 region has the DNA TGTGCCAGCTCCCCAGGCGCCAGGGAGCTGTTTTTT. It specifies CASSPGARELFF.

This chain links TRBV19 with TRBJ1-3; TRBD1 aligns across 7 bases. J lost 4 bases, V lost 8 bases, and 11 bases had no gene match. CDR3 size: 15 residues. Germline assignment: CDR1 LNHDA and CDR2 SQIVND (reference sequence). The CDR3 reads CASRIRGTAGNTIYF. The DNA for the CDR3 is TGTGCCAGTCGGATCCGAGGGACAGCAGGAAACACCATATATTTT.

This clone turned up a few times. CDR3 protein: CASSLSPPGGNSPLHF. The CDR3 coding sequence is TGTGCCAGCAGCTTATCCCCCCCGGGGGGGAATTCACCCCTCCACTTT. J is TRBJ1-6 and V is TRBV7-6; TRBD1 might be the D (5 bases). Trimming shortened V by 2 bases and J by 7 bases, and 15 bases separated the two germline ends. This CDR3 spans 16 amino acids. Germline assignment: CDR1 SGHVS and CDR2 FNYEAQ.

The chain recombines TRBV4-2 with TRBJ1-5, with D uncertain. Germline-derived CDR1 and CDR2 are LGHNA and YNFKEQ. Trimming removed 1 base at V and 4 bases at J, with 11 bases between. The length of the CDR3 is 15 residues. For the CDR3, the DNA is TGTGCCAGCAGCCAAGCGGTAAGTCAGAATCAGCCCCAGCATTTT. Translation gives CASSQAVSQNQPQHF.

The CDR3 here is CASRFGGFSNQPQHF. CDR3 nucleotide sequence: TGTGCCAGCAGATTCGGGGGTTTTAGCAATCAGCCCCAGCATTTT. V and J are TRBV6-1 and TRBJ1-5; TRBD1 is a possible D gene (5 bases). CDR3 length equals 15 residues. The germline CDR1 and CDR2 sequences are MNHNS and SASEGT. The germline V and J ends were trimmed by 6 bases and 0 bases, with 12 bases remaining between them.

The rearrangement uses TRBV7-3 and TRBJ2-5, with D perhaps matching TRBD2 (6 bases). The V end was cut by 3 bases, the J end by 2 bases, with 10 bases between. Germline V gene lookup returns CDR1 SGHTA and CDR2 FQGTGA. CDR3 length: 14 residues. The CDR3 loop reads CASSFSGGQETQYF. CDR3 bases: TGTGCCAGCAGCTTTTCCGGGGGACAAGAGACCCAGTACTTC.

In DNA form, the CDR3 reads TGTGCCAGCAGTTACTCAAGGGACAGGGGGTGGCAGACCCAGTACTTC. Translated, it gives CASSYSRDRGWQTQYF. This sequence joins TRBV6-6 and TRBJ2-5; 11 bases align to TRBD1. Per the germline V gene, CDR1 is MNHNY and CDR2 is SVGAGI (reference sequence). This CDR3 comprises 16 residues. Trimming at V came to 0 bases and at J to 6 bases, leaving 6 bases not matched to a gene.

The rearrangement links TRBV18 to TRBJ1-2; TRBD1 aligns across 7 bases. Germline V gene data show CDR1 as KGHSH and CDR2 as LQKENI. The CDR3 sequence is 15 residues long. V shed 3 bases, J shed 4 bases, and the junction held 8 bases outside the gene matches. CDR3 DNA: TGTGCCAGCTCACCTCAGGGGGGAGTCAGCTATGGCTACACCTTC. Translating gives CASSPQGGVSYGYTF.

The chain recombines TRBV5-4 with TRBJ2-1; D not resolved. Germline loops: CDR1 SGHNT, CDR2 YYREEE (reference sequence). CDR3 length equals 13 residues. Trimming removed 0 bases from V and 9 bases from J, with 10 bases in between. The CDR3 reads CASSLDSPTEQFF. Written as DNA, the CDR3 is TGTGCCAGCAGCTTGGACAGCCCAACTGAGCAGTTCTTC. Based on the CDR3 plus reference TRBV5-4 and TRBJ2-1, the full variable domain is ETGVTQSPTHLIKTRGQQVTLRCSSQSGHNTVSWYQQALGQGPQFIFQYYREEENGRGNFPPRFSGLQFPNYSSELNVNALELDDSALYLCASSLDSPTEQFFGPGTRLTVL.